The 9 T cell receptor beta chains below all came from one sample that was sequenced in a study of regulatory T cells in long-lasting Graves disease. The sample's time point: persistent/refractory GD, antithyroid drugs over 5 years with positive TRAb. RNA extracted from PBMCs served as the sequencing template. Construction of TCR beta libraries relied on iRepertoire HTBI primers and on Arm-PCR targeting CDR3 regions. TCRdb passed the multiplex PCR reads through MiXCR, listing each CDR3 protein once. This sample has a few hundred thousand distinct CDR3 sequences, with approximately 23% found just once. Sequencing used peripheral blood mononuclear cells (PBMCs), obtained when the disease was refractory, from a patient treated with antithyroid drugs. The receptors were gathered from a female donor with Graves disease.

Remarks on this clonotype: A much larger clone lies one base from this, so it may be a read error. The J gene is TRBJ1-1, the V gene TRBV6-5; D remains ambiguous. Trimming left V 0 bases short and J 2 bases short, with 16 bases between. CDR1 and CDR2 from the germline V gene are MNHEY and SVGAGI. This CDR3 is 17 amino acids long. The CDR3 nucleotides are TGTGCCAGCAGTTACTCACGGGAGGGAGGAATTAACACTGAAGCTTTCTTT. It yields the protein CASSYSREGGINTEAFF.

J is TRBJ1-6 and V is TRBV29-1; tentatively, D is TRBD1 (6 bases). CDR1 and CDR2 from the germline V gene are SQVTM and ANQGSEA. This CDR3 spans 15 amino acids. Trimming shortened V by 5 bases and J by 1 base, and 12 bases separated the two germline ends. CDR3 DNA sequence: TGCAGCGTTCGGCAGGGGAGTTCCTATAATTCACCCCTCCACTTT. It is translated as CSVRQGSSYNSPLHF.

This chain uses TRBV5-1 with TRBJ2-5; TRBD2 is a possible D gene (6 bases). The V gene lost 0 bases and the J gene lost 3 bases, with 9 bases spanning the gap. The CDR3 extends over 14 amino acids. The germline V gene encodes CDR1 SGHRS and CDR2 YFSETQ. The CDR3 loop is CASSLAWGEETQYF. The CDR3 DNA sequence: TGCGCCAGCAGCTTGGCTTGGGGGGAAGAGACCCAGTACTTC.

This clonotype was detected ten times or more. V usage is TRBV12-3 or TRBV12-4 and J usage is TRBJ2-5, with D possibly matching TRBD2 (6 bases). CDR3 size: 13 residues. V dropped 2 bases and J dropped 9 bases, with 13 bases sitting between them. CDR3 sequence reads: CASSLKLGGAQYF. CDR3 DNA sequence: TGTGCCAGCAGTTTAAAGCTCGGAGGGGCCCAGTACTTC.

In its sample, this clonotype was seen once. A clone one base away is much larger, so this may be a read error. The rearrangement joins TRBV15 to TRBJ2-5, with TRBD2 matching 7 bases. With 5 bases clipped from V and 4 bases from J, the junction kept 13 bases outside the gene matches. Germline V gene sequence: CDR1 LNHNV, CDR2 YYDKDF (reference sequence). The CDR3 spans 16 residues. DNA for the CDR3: TGTGCCACCAGCGAACTAACGGGGGGTCGTGGAGAGACCCAGTACTTC. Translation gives CATSELTGGRGETQYF.

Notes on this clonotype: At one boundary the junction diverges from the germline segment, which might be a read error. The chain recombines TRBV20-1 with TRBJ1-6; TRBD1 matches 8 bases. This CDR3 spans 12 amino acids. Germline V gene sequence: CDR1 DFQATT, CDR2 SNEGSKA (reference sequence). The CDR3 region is CAGGGYNSPLHF. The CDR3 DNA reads TGTGCAGGGGGCGGTTATAATTCACCCCTCCACTTT.

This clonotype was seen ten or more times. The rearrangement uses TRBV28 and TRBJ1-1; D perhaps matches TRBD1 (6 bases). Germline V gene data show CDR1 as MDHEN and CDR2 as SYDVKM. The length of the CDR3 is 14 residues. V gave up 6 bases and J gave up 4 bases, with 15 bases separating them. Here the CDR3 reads CASSPHREVTEAFF. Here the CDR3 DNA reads TGTGCCAGCAGCCCTCACAGGGAGGTCACTGAAGCTTTCTTT.

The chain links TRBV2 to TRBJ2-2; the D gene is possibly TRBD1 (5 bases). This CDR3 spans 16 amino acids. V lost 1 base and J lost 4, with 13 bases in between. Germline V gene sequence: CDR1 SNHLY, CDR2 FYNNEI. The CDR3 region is CASSEGLGAATGELFF. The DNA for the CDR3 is TGTGCCAGCAGTGAAGGTTTAGGGGCAGCCACCGGGGAGCTGTTTTTT.

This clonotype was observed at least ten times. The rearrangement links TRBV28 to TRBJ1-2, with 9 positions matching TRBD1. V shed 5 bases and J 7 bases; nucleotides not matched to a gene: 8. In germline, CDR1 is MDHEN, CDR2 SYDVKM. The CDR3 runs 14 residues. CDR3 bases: TGTGCCAGCAGTCCAGGACAGGGGTTGGCTGGCTACACCTTC. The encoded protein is CASSPGQGLAGYTF.